By frequency, the clone carrying this T cell receptor beta chain registers medium-sized. TCRdb reprocessed the 5' RACE reads and stores each CDR3 protein as one record, lacking DNA. This sample's table reports 150,000 or so distinct CDR3 sequences. The data stem from a study of T cells expressing NK-cell markers. The CDR3 contains 15 residues. The source material was blood T cells: a sorted CD56 or NKG2C T cell subset, CD4+ or CD8+ T cells, or bulk PBMC T cells (not recorded which). The source of this sequence is a woman aged 18 to 75 in good health. The chain links TRBV12-3 or TRBV12-4 to TRBJ1-2. The CDR3 loop reads CASSSLSTGIGGYTF.